The T cell receptor beta chain described here comes from a study of T cells in localized non-small cell lung cancer. Overall study results and limits: When the top 100 tumor clones were examined, a median about 60 of them also appeared in the adjacent lung, which was paired and uninvolved.

Germline CDR1 and CDR2: SGHDN and FVKESK. Trimming cost V 4 bases and J 1 base, with 11 bases left between them. The length of the CDR3 is 15 residues. The table came from immunoSEQ multiplex PCR; TCRdb's copy has only in-frame clones and leaves some out. Of around 79,000 clones in the sample, 60% to 85% were seen once. Of note for this clone: The target antigen is unknown.

The receptor comes from a man aged 40 to 70 with stage II squamous cell lung carcinoma. V usage is TRBV14 and J usage is TRBJ2-1; D ambiguous. Material: PBMCs, obtained before any cancer treatment. This CDR3 reads CASSPHPESYNEQFF. The CDR3 DNA reads TGTGCCAGCAGCCCCCATCCGGAGTCCTACAATGAGCAGTTCTTC.